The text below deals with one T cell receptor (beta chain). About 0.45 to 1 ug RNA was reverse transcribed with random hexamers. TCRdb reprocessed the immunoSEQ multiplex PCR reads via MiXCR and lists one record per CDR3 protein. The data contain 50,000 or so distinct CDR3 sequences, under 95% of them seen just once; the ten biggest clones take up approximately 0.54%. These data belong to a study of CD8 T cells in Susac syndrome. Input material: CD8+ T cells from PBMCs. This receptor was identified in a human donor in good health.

CDR3 in DNA: TGTGCCAGCAGCTCCGGCCAAACTGGGTCCTACGAGCAGTACTTC. It is translated as CASSSGQTGSYEQYF. The chain has TRBV13 and TRBJ2-7; D gene uncertain. The V gene lost 4 bases and the J gene lost 1 base, with 14 bases spanning the gap. The V gene's germline CDR1 is PRHDT and CDR2 FYEKMQ (reference sequence). The CDR3 is made up of 15 amino acids.